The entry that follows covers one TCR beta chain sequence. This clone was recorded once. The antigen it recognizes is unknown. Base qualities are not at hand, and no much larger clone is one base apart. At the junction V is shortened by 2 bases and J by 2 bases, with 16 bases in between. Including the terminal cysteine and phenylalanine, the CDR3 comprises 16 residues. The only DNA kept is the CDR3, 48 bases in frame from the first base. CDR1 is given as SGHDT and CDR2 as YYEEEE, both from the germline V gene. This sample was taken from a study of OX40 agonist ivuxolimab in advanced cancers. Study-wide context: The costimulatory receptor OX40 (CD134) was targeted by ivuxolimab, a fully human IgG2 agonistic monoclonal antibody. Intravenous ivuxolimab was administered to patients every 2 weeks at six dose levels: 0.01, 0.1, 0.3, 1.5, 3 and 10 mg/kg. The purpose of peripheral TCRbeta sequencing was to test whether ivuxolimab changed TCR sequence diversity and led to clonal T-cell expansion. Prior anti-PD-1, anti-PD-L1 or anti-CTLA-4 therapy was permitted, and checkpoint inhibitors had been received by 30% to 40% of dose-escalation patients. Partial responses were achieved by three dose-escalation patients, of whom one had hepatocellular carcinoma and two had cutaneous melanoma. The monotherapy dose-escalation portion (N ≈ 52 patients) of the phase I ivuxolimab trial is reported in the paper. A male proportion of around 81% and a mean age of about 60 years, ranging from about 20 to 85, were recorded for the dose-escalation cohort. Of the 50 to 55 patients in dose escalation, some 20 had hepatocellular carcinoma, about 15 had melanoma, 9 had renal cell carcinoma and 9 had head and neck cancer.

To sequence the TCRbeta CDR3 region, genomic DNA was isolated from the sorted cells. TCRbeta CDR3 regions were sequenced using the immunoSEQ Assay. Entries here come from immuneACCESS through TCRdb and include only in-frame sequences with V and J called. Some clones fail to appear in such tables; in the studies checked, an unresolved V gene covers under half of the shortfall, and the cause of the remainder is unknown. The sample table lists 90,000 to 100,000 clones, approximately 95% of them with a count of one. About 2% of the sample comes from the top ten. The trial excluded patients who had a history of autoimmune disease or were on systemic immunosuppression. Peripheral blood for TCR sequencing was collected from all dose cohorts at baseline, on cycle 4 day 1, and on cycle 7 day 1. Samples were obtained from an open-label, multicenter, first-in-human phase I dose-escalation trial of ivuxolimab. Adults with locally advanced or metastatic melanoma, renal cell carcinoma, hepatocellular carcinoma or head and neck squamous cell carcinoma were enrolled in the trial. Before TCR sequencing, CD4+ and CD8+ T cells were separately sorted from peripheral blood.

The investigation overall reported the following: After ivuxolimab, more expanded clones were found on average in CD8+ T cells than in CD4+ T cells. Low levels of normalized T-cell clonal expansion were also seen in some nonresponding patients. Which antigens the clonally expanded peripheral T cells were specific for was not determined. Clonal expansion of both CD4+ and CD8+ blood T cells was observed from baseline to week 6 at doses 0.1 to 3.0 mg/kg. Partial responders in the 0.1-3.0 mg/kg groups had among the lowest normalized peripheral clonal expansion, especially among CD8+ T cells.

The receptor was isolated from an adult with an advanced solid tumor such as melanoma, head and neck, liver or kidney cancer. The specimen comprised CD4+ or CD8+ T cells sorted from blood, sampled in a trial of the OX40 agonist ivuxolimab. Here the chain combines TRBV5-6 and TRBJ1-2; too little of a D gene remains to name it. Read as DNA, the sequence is TGTGCCAGCAGCTTTGTGGGTTACAGTCAGAACTATGGCTACACCTTC. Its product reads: CASSFVGYSQNYGYTF.